This TCR beta chain was identified during a study of graft-versus-host responses after intestinal transplantation (dated by TCRdb to the early 2020s). Study-level background: The transplants that recipients received were multivisceral, liver-intestinal, or isolated intestinal. Every recipient was given anti-thymocyte globulin induction, followed by roughly 3 years of maintenance tacrolimus and steroids. Bulk TCR-beta CDR3 sequencing was used to track graft-versus-host and host-versus-graft alloreactive T cell clones in the graft, circulation and bone marrow after intestinal transplantation. Alloreactive clones were identified by sequencing pre-transplant mixed lymphocyte reaction products and comparing them with unstimulated pre-transplant donor and recipient T cells. The cohort enrolled about two dozen intestinal transplant recipients including one retransplant, and a few patients lacking pretransplant specimens were excluded. Donor T cell macrochimerism was defined as a peak of at least 4% donor T cells among recipient peripheral blood mononuclear cells. Samples from a few later patients were sequenced in-house on an Illumina MiSeq with MiXCR processing rather than by the commercial service.

What the time point label conveys for this sample: cells obtained before transplantation from donor or recipient. CD3+CD4+ and CD3+CD8+ populations were FACS-sorted from unstimulated pre-transplant donor and recipient cells taken from spleen or lymph nodes. V lost 2 bases and J lost 3 bases; the stretch between them is 18 bases long. The CDR3 contains 17 residues, cysteine and phenylalanine counted. The kept DNA is CDR3 alone, 51 bases in frame from the first base. The germline V gene gives CDR1 as SGHRS and CDR2 as YFSETQ. The investigation overall reported the following: GvH clones turned up in recipient bone marrow, with some appearing earlier in ileal mucosa or blood, a pattern consistent with an intestinal mucosal origin. The relatively low number and heterogeneity of intestinal transplant patients limited the conclusions. Peak levels of circulating GvH clones were associated with declines in HvG clones early after transplant. High GvH to HvG T cell clonal ratios were observed in the allografts of patients with donor T cell macrochimerism.

Of note for this clone: It lacks a known antigen. Qualities for individual bases were not recorded, and no much larger clone is one base off.

Receptor libraries were prepared by the immunoSEQ multiplex PCR assay. For most patients, genomic DNA was isolated using the Qiagen DNeasy Blood and Tissue Kit and was shipped frozen to Adaptive Biotechnologies for TCR sequencing. For most patients, genomic DNA was subjected to high-throughput TCR-beta CDR3 sequencing by Adaptive Biotechnologies. Concerning the study's data processing: Adaptive's ImmunoSEQ software was the source of the TCR sequencing data for roughly 19 patients, while a few other patients were processed with MiXCR and VDJtools. To correct CD4 versus CD8 sorting errors, sequences present in both subsets at a frequency ratio below 5:1 were removed. Because the origin of CDR3 nucleotide sequences shared between donor and recipient could not be assigned, those sequences were removed. At least 2-fold expansion over unstimulated cells and a minimum CFSE-low frequency of 0.002% (template counts) or 0.001% (read counts) were required for clones to be classified as alloreactive. Clones detected in sequenced pre-transplant spleen, lymph node, or MLR CFSE-low populations of the donor or recipient were defined as mappable. The cumulative frequency of alloreactive clones was calculated as a percentage of all sequences, weighted by copy number. Held by TCRdb, this immuneACCESS table contains in-frame sequences only and omits some clones. Under half of the omission traces to an unresolved V gene where checked; the cause of the rest is unknown. Clonal size and the V and J genes are those of that table, whereas D and trimming came from the DNA. Present in this sample are around 90,000 clones, 92% of which were seen just once. The ten most abundant clones make up approximately 0.3% of the sample.

Rearrangement joined TRBV5-1 to TRBJ2-1; the D region possibly corresponds to TRBD1 (7 bases align). The input for sequencing was unstimulated CD4+ T cells sorted from spleen or lymph node cells, taken before intestinal transplant. This TCR came from a human donor who received an intestinal transplant. The CDR3 reads CASSLKRPGGLYNEQFF. The nucleotide sequence is TGCGCCAGCAGCTTAAAACGTCCAGGGGGGCTCTACAATGAGCAGTTCTTC.